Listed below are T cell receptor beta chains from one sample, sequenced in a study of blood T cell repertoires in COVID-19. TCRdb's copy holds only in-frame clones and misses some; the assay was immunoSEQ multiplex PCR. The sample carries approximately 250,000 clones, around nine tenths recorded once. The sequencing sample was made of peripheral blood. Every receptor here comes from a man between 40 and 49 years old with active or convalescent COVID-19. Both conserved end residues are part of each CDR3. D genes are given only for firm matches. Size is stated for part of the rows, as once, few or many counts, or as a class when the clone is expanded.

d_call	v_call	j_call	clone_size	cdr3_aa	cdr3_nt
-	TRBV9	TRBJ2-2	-	CASSPRFAGELFF	TGTGCCAGCAGCCCCCGGTTCGCCGGGGAGCTGTTTTTT
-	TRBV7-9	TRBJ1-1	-	CASSDTTESSIGGAFF	TGTGCCAGCAGCGACACTACCGAATCCTCCATAGGGGGTGCTTTCTTT
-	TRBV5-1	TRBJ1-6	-	CASRTRTERGNSPLHF	TGCGCCAGCAGGACCCGGACAGAGAGGGGCAATTCACCCCTCCACTTT
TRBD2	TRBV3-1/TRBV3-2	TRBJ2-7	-	CASSQGLAVNYEQYF	TGTGCCAGCAGCCAGGGACTAGCGGTGAACTACGAGCAGTACTTC
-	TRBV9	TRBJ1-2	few	CASSVALASNYGYTF	TGTGCCAGCAGCGTGGCCCTAGCTTCTAACTATGGCTACACCTTC
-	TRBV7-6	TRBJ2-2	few	CASSLTENTGELFF	TGTGCCAGCAGCTTAACAGAGAACACCGGGGAGCTGTTTTTT
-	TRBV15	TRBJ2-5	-	CATSRERGGNQETQYF	TGTGCCACCAGCAGAGAAAGGGGGGGAAACCAAGAGACCCAGTACTTC
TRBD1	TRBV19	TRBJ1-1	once	CASTTGFVTEAFF	TGTGCCAGCACGACAGGGTTTGTCACTGAAGCTTTCTTT
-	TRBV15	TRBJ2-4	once	CATRRNRVYAKNIQYF	TGTGCCACCAGAAGAAACAGGGTTTACGCCAAAAACATTCAGTACTTC
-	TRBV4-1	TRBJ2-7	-	CASSPGTYEQYF	TGCGCCAGCAGCCCGGGGACTTACGAGCAGTACTTC
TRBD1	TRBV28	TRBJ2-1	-	CASSFLDRDQFF	TGTGCCAGCAGTTTTTTGGACAGGGATCAGTTCTTC
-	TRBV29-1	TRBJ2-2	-	CSVGGGAVTGELFF	TGCAGCGTTGGCGGGGGCGCCGTCACCGGGGAGCTGTTTTTT
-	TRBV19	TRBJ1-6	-	CASSIERGSGVSGSPLHF	TGTGCCAGTAGTATAGAGCGGGGGAGTGGGGTGAGCGGATCACCCCTCCACTTT
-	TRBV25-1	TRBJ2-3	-	CASSDRGFTDTQYF	TGTGCCAGCAGTGACAGGGGTTTTACAGATACGCAGTATTTT
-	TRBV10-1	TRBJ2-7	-	CASSDTGGVGEQYF	TGCGCCAGCAGCGATACAGGTGGGGTCGGCGAGCAGTACTTC
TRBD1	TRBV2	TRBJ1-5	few	CASSNTIDRVTSNQPQHF	TGTGCCAGCAGCAACACTATAGACAGGGTCACGAGCAATCAGCCCCAGCATTTT